This T cell receptor (beta chain) was profiled in a study of T cell clusters in autoimmune cytopenias (dated by TCRdb to the late 2010s). For context, the study as a whole: TRB sequencing reached a median depth of 51,575 reads per sample and yielded a median of about 2,500 distinct TRB clonotypes per sample. In autoimmune cytopenia patients, peripheral blood TRB and IGH repertoires were sequenced during active disease and over treatment follow-up, together with healthy, CLL and autoimmune hepatitis controls. The goal of the study was to find out whether patients with autoimmune cytopenia have a disease-specific immune repertoire signature that could be used as a blood-based biomarker.

Points the paper makes about the study in general: The T cell clusters were defined only in silico, and the functional role of the clusters still needed to be validated experimentally. Shifts in the TRB repertoire, including less even repertoires in secondary cytopenia and CLL, were mostly a reflection of lymphoma bias and not of autoimmunity. Approximately 2.9-fold more exclusive TRB clusters were observed in healthy donors than in active autoimmune hepatitis patients, consistent with an autoimmunity-wide signature. The cluster-lack signature was not observed for secondary cytopenia versus CLL, as the signature was apparently masked by the dominant lymphoma-associated repertoire. The GLIPH analysis suggested a lack of physiological T cell clusters in primary autoimmune cytopenia patients, since roughly 50 clusters were exclusive to healthy donors whereas approximately 16 were exclusive to patients.

Multiplex PCR with a touch-down protocol amplified TRB rearrangements, with the TRB-A and TRB-B primer pools combined in a single tube. Illumina adapters and sample indices were added to the amplicons through two consecutive PCR reactions using Phusion HS II polymerase. The amplicons were purified from gel with the NucleoSpin Gel and PCR Clean-up kit, after which the amplicons were quantified by Qubit and checked for quality on an Agilent 2100 Bioanalyzer. Libraries were sequenced on an Illumina MiSeq using 600-cycle, single-indexed, paired-end runs. The original methods were these. Alignment and assembly of TRB reads were performed with MiXCR version 2.1.12 and the default MiXCR reference library. A clone was defined by each unique CDR3 nucleotide sequence, and the analysis included only productive sequences supported by at least two reads. Alpha-parameterized diversity profiles (alpha 0 to 5), including the Shannon (alpha 1) and Simpson (alpha 2) indices, were computed with an R script to assess repertoire diversity. The tcR package was used to compute combinatorial TRB VJ usage, which was then compared between cohorts by principal component analysis with ade4. GLIPH was used to cluster TCRbeta CDR3s in pairs of cohorts matched for age and read depth, and a Wilcoxon test was used to compare cluster frequencies. TCRdb reanalyzed the reads, keeping one entry per CDR3 protein sequence and omitting DNA. These V and J calls are TCRdb output, not the study's own analysis. In this sample's table one finds over 7,500 distinct CDR3 sequences. The leading ten clones occupy 5% to 6.5% of the sample.

Via the germline V gene, CDR1 is SGHDT and CDR2 YYEEEE. From the cysteine through the phenylalanine, the CDR3 covers 15 amino acids. No DNA accompanies this entry. For each sample, TRB amplification used 200 to 250 ng of peripheral blood genomic DNA, equal to 40,000 or so genome equivalents. In the case of this clonotype: Its specific antigen is unknown.

This receptor was taken from a human donor with an autoimmune cytopenia or autoimmune hepatitis (not recorded which). Sequencing input: peripheral blood. The chain employs TRBV5-6 and TRBJ1-2; TCRdb outputs TRBD1, but without DNA this stays unchecked. The CDR3 region: CASSLISLDSYGYTF.